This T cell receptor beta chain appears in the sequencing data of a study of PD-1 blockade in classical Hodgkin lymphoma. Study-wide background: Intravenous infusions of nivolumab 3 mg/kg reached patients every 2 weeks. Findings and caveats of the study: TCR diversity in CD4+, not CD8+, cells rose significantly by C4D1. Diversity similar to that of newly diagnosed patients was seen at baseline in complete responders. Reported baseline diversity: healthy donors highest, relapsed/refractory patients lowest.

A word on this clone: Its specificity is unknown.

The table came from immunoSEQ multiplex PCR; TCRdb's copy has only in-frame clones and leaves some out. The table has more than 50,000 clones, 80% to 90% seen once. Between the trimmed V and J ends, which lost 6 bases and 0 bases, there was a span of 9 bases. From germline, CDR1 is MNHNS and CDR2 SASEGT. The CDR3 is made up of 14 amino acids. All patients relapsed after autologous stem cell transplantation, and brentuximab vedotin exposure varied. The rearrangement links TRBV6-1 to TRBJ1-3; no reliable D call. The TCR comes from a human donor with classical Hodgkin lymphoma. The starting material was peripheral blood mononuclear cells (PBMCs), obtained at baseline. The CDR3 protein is CASRAQSSGNTIYF. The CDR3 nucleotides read TGTGCCAGCAGGGCCCAGAGCTCTGGAAACACCATATATTTT.